Following are 23 T cell receptor gamma chains from one sample sequenced in a study of γδ T cells in repeated Plasmodium falciparum infection (dated by TCRdb to the early 2020s). Vgamma9/Vdelta2+ and Vdelta2-negative gammadelta T cell populations were flow-sorted from peripheral blood mononuclear cells for bulk TCR repertoire analysis. The library was prepared using multiplex PCR. Instrument on record: Illumina MiSeq. TCRdb reanalyzed the public reads with the CATT caller, and identical DNA sequences were merged afterwards. In this sample the table shows 14,000 or so gamma-chain clones, 1.6% of which occur a single time. Around 30% of the sample lies in the top ten. Sequenced sample: gamma-delta T cells from blood. The receptors were gathered from a pool of human donors (malaria-infected and uninfected, not separated).

This clone was counted many times. A far larger clone is off by one base, so a read error is likely. Distinct nucleotide sequences in the sample also encode this CDR3. The genes are TRGV9 and TRGJP. TCRdb offers no J gene call, so here the DNA was matched to germline to obtain one. This CDR3 comprises 17 residues. The trim removed 2 bases at V and 7 bases at J, leaving 8 bases unmatched. Germline CDR1 GITISATS, CDR2 ISYDGTV (reference sequence). The DNA of the CDR3 is TGTGCCTTGTGGGAGGACGAACCGGAGTTGGGCAAAAAAATCAAGGTATTT. It codes for CALWEDEPELGKKIKVF.

In its sample, this clone was seen many times. TCRdb attributes to this sequence the protein of a much larger clone, which differs from the DNA translation at residue 2; a read error is likely, and the protein displayed is translated from the DNA. The CDR3 reads CTTWAYYKKLF. CDR3 DNA sequence: TGTACCACCTGGGCCTATTATAAGAAACTCTTT. The chain carries TRGV4 and TRGJ1 or TRGJ2. CDR3 length: 11 amino acids. CDR1 is EGSTGY and CDR2 is YDSYTSSV in the germline V gene.

This clone has a count of ten or more. This could be a read error, since a much larger clone is one nucleotide away. This chain uses TRGV4 with TRGJ1 or TRGJ2. The CDR3 length is 13 residues. The junction had 3 bases not matched to a gene; V was cut back by 1 base and J by 3 bases. Germline CDR1 reads EGSTGY; CDR2 reads YDSYTSSV. Here the CDR3 reads CATWDGTYYKKLF. The CDR3 nucleotides are TGTGCCACCTGGGATGGAACTTATTATAAGAAACTCTTT.

A word on this clone: The protein TCRdb gives is from a much larger clone and does not agree with this DNA's translation at residue 9, likely a read error; the protein shown here comes from the DNA. V gene TRGV9 was called; the J gene was not. This CDR3 has 11 amino acids. Germline V gene sequence: CDR1 GITISATS, CDR2 ISYDGTV (reference sequence). CDR3 protein: CALWEQYKRLF. The DNA for the CDR3 is TGTGCCTTGTGGGAGCAATATAAGAGACTCTTT.

At least ten counts were recorded for this clone. Translating this DNA gives a protein that differs at residue 7 from the TCRdb one, which belongs to a much larger clone; a read error is likely, and the protein shown is this translation. V and J are TRGV2 and TRGJ1 or TRGJ2. The CDR3 consists of 12 residues. After removal of 0 bases from V and 7 bases from J, the junction contained 3 bases not matched to a gene. Germline-derived CDR1 and CDR2 are EGSNGY and YDSYNSKV. CDR3: CATWDGYYKKLF. DNA for the CDR3: TGTGCCACCTGGGACGGGTACTATAAGAAACTCTTT.

In regard to this clone: The protein held in TCRdb is that of a much larger clone and does not match this DNA's translation at residue 5, likely because of a read error; the protein shown is translated from the DNA. The rearrangement joins TRGV3 to TRGJ1 or TRGJ2. Since TCRdb gives no J gene, matching the DNA to germline was used here to assign it. V lost 6 bases to trimming and J lost 9 bases; unmatched junction nucleotides: 8. In germline, CDR1 is VTNTFY, CDR2 YDVSTARD (reference sequence). The CDR3 extends over 11 amino acids. The CDR3: CATWNTTKKLF. CDR3 nucleotide sequence: TGTGCCACCTGGAACACCACTAAGAAACTCTTT.

This clone came up a few times. A far larger clone differs by one base, so this is likely a read error. Other nucleotide sequences from this sample produce the same CDR3. CDR3 in DNA: TGTGCCTTGTGGGAGGTCGGACATTATAAGAAGCTCTTT. Its translation: CALWEVGHYKKLF. TRGV9 is the V gene, and the J gene was not called. There are 13 residues in the CDR3. Looked up from germline, CDR1 is GITISATS and CDR2 is ISYDGTV (reference sequence).

As for this clone: Translating this DNA gives a protein that differs at residue 8 from the TCRdb one, which belongs to a much larger clone; a read error is likely, and the protein shown is this translation. The chain joins TRGV9 to TRGJ1 or TRGJ2. TCRdb offers no J gene call, so here the DNA was matched to germline to obtain one. This CDR3 spans 15 amino acids. V was pared by 0 bases and J by 5 bases, with 10 bases of the junction left unmatched. Germline V gives CDR1 GITISATS, CDR2 ISYDGTV (reference sequence). The CDR3 is CALWEVRLWDYKKLF. In nucleotides, the CDR3 is TGTGCCTTGTGGGAGGTGCGCCTGTGGGATTATAAGAAACTCTTT.

A note on this clone: This clone may be a read error of a much larger clone one base away. V gene TRGV4 combines with J gene TRGJ1 or TRGJ2. TCRdb carries no J gene annotation; the J gene was assigned here by matching the DNA with germline. This CDR3 region has 10 residues. Germline CDR1 is EGSTGY and CDR2 is YDSYTSSV. V shed 4 bases and J 10 bases; nucleotides not matched to a gene: 4. CDR3 sequence reads: CATWEIKKLF. In DNA, the CDR3 is TGTGCCACCTGGGAGATCAAGAAACTCTTT.

With respect to this clone: TCRdb records a much larger clone's protein for this DNA, with a difference at residue 15 that likely arises from a read error; the protein given is the translation of the DNA. No J gene was called, and the V gene is TRGV9. The CDR3 totals 17 residues. CDR1 GITISATS and CDR2 ISYDGTV come from the germline V gene (reference sequence). CDR3 sequence reads: CALWELHQELGKKIEVF. CDR3 bases: TGTGCCTTGTGGGAGCTACATCAAGAGTTGGGCAAAAAAATCGAGGTATTT.

This clone appeared a few times. A read error is the likely source, as a far larger clone sits one nucleotide away. This same CDR3 is encoded by further DNA sequences in the sample. The chain carries TRGV9 and TRGJP. TCRdb leaves out the J gene; it was filled in here by matching the DNA to germline. This CDR3 spans 16 amino acids. Germline V gives CDR1 GITISATS, CDR2 ISYDGTV (reference sequence). In nucleotides, the CDR3 is TGTGCCTTGTGGGTGATGGGAGAGTTAGGCAAAAAAATCAAGGTATTT. Translated, it gives CALWVMGELGKKIKVF.

As concerns this clone: The likely explanation is a read error, given a far larger clone one base away. Other DNA sequences of this sample code for an identical CDR3. V and J are TRGV9 and TRGJP. TCRdb is silent on the J gene; assignment here came from matching the DNA to germline. The trim removed 3 bases at V and 3 bases at J, leaving 11 bases unmatched. CDR3 size: 19 residues. The germline V gene has CDR1 GITISATS and CDR2 ISYDGTV (reference sequence). CDR3 DNA: TGTGCCTTGTGGGAGCAGACAAACCAGCAAGAGTTGGGCAAAAAAATCAAGGTATTT. Its protein is CALWEQTNQQELGKKIKVF.

This clone was picked up many times. This DNA's translation and the protein TCRdb lists, from a much larger clone, do not match at residue 3, likely due to a read error; the protein shown is translated from the DNA. The DNA of the CDR3 is TGTGCCTCGTGCCCTAGACCTTATTATAAGAAACTCTTT. Protein product: CASCPRPYYKKLF. This rearrangement joins TRGV9 to TRGJ1 or TRGJ2. No J gene is reported in TCRdb; it was inferred here by comparing the DNA with germline. The CDR3 covers 13 residues. V lost 11 bases and J lost 3; bases outside the gene matches: 13. Germline CDR1 and CDR2: GITISATS and ISYDGTV (reference sequence).

Worth noting for this clone: TCRdb lists the protein of a much larger clone for this DNA, which differs at residue 7, so this is likely a read error; the protein given here is translated from the DNA itself. This chain links TRGV9 with TRGJP. TCRdb carries no J gene annotation; the J gene was assigned here by matching the DNA with germline. CDR1 is GITISATS, CDR2 ISYDGTV, per germline (reference sequence). This CDR3 has 17 amino acids. For the CDR3, the DNA is TGTGCCTTGTGGGTGGTGGCACAAGAGTTGGGCAAAAAAATCAAGGTATTT. It yields the protein CALWVVAQELGKKIKVF.

This clone was seen more than once but under ten times. The protein in TCRdb stems from a much larger clone and differs at residue 15 from this DNA's translation, likely a read error; here the protein is translated from the DNA. This chain links TRGV9 with TRGJ1 or TRGJ2. The J gene, left out of TCRdb, was set here by checking the DNA against germline. The CDR3 is 18 residues long. Germline-derived CDR1 and CDR2 are GITISATS and ISYDGTV (reference sequence). The CDR3 nucleotides read TGTGCCTTGTGGGAGGTGCAGTCCTACAATTCGAATTATTATGAGAAACTCTTT. This encodes CALWEVQSYNSNYYEKLF.

This clone occurred many times. TCRdb attributes to this sequence the protein of a much larger clone, which differs from the DNA translation at residue 9; a read error is likely, and the protein displayed is translated from the DNA. This rearrangement joins TRGV4 to TRGJ1 or TRGJ2. Trimming removed 1 base from V and 5 bases from J; junction bases left unmatched: 11. The CDR3 covers 15 residues. CDR1 and CDR2 (germline): EGSTGY, YDSYTSSV. The CDR3 here is CATWDGAGYNYKKLF. The CDR3 bases are TGTGCCACCTGGGATGGCGCGGGTTATAATTATAAGAAACTCTTT.

Comments on this clone: For this DNA, TCRdb reports the protein of a much larger clone, which diverges at residue 3, most likely from a read error; the protein presented here is translated directly from the DNA. V usage is TRGV2 and J usage is TRGJ1 or TRGJ2. Germline V gene lookup returns CDR1 EGSNGY and CDR2 YDSYNSKV. The CDR3 totals 12 residues. For the CDR3, the DNA is TGTGCCTCCTGGAAGAAACCATATAAGAAACTCTTT. Amino acids: CASWKKPYKKLF.

Remarks on this clone: This DNA translates differently at residue 6 from the TCRdb protein, which is that of a much larger clone; a read error is likely, and the protein shown is the DNA's own translation. The rearrangement links TRGV9 to TRGJP. The J gene is not listed in TCRdb, so it was assigned here from a DNA match to germline. The CDR3 extends over 17 amino acids. In germline, CDR1 is GITISATS, CDR2 ISYDGTV (reference sequence). After removal of 2 bases from V and 6 bases from J, the junction contained 7 bases not matched to a gene. The CDR3 reads CALWEARGELGKKIKVF. CDR3 in DNA: TGTGCCTTGTGGGAGGCGAGGGGAGAGTTGGGCAAAAAAATCAAGGTATTT.

Comment on this clone: The protein that TCRdb holds for this DNA derives from a much larger clone and differs from the translated DNA at residue 5, which likely indicates a read error; the protein shown here is translated from the DNA. This chain uses TRGV9 with TRGJ1 or TRGJ2. Since TCRdb gives no J gene, matching the DNA to germline was used here to assign it. Trimming cost V 5 bases and J 3 bases; bases outside gene matches: 16. The germline gives CDR1 GITISATS, CDR2 ISYDGTV (reference sequence). The CDR3 totals 16 residues. In nucleotides, the CDR3 is TGTGCCTTGTGGGGGGTCGGTAGTATCCTTTATTATAAGAAACTCTTT. This gives the protein CALWGVGSILYYKKLF.

This clone was counted many times. TCRdb's protein for this DNA is that of a much larger clone and differs from the translation at residue 11, likely a read error; the protein shown is the DNA translation. The rearrangement joins TRGV3 to TRGJ1 or TRGJ2. Germline assignment: CDR1 VTNTFY and CDR2 YDVSTARD (reference sequence). The CDR3 sequence is 13 residues long. CDR3 protein: CATWDRRGYKELF. In DNA form, the CDR3 reads TGTGCCACCTGGGACAGGCGGGGTTATAAGGAACTCTTT.

In its sample, this clone ranks as medium-sized. This may be a read error, as it is one base from a much larger clone. The genes are TRGV9 and TRGJ1 or TRGJ2. Germline trimming cut 2 bases from V and 0 bases from J; bases unmatched to any gene: 1. Germline V gene sequence: CDR1 GITISATS, CDR2 ISYDGTV (reference sequence). The CDR3 consists of 13 residues. In nucleotides, the CDR3 is TGTGCCTTGTGGGAGGGGAATTATTATAAGAAACTCTTT. Amino acid sequence: CALWEGNYYKKLF.

A remark on this clone: Translating this DNA gives a protein that differs at residue 2 from the TCRdb one, which belongs to a much larger clone; a read error is likely, and the protein shown is this translation. This rearrangement joins TRGV4 to TRGJ1 or TRGJ2. The CDR3 length is 13 residues. The germline V gene has CDR1 EGSTGY and CDR2 YDSYTSSV. CDR3 DNA: TGTACCACCTGGGATGGGGAGTATTATAAGAAACTCTTT. Its protein product is CTTWDGEYYKKLF.

As to this clone: A read error is the likely source, as a far larger clone sits one nucleotide away. Other DNA sequences in this sample translate to the same CDR3. The V gene is given as TRGV4, and no J gene call is available. CDR3 length equals 17 residues. Germline-derived CDR1 and CDR2 are EGSTGY and YDSYTSSV. CDR3 in amino acids: CATWAHHPRSSDWIKTF. CDR3 DNA sequence: TGTGCCACCTGGGCCCATCATCCACGTAGTAGTGATTGGATTAAGACGTTT.